The present T cell receptor (beta chain) was sequenced within a study of cytomegalovirus exposure and HLA in healthy donors. Across the whole study: Among over 300 genotyped donors, around 80% fell in the Caucasian-associated ancestry cluster.

CDR3 length: 16 amino acids. Per the germline V gene, CDR1 is MNHEY and CDR2 is SMNVEV (reference sequence). V gave up 0 bases and J gave up 5 bases, with 17 bases separating them. Study results and caveats: Later on, a genetic analysis was performed. It linked a missense variant in DCLRE1C with V- and J-gene trimming of TCR beta. In vitro experiments confirmed that three CMV-associated chains were specific for CMV antigens.

The study ran its PCR with 60 Vbeta and 13 Jbeta primers. Profiled with immunoSEQ multiplex PCR; TCRdb holds only in-frame clones, not every one. The sample contains 150,000 to 200,000 clones, approximately 79% of which appear only once. Healthy bone marrow donors formed the donor group. For this clone: Its target is not known.

V gene TRBV27 combines with J gene TRBJ2-7; D ambiguous. Material: PBMCs. This receptor was obtained from a man aged 40-49 years in good health and CMV-seropositive. CDR3 region: CASSLSWVAGLDEQYF. The CDR3 DNA follows: TGTGCCAGCAGTTTATCGTGGGTTGCCGGGTTGGACGAGCAGTACTTC.